This T cell receptor (beta chain) was identified in a study of T cells of healthy individuals. TCRdb analysed the 5' RACE reads with MiXCR anew, one entry per CDR3 protein. This sample yields 85,000 to 100,000 distinct CDR3 sequences, of which around 17% are seen a single time; 6.2% belongs to the top ten. Germline values: CDR1 SEHNR, CDR2 FQNEAQ (reference sequence). V was cut by 5 bases and J by 0 bases, with 10 bases left in between. There are 14 residues in the CDR3. The sample holds a few counts of this clonotype. This TCR derives from a human donor in good health. This chain connects TRBV7-9 to TRBJ1-1; D remains ambiguous. The CDR3 DNA is TGTGCCAGCAGCCACACCCTCATGAACACTGAAGCTTTCTTT. This gives the protein CASSHTLMNTEAFF.